The 16 T cell receptor beta chains listed next were all sequenced from one sample in a study of monozygotic twins with inflammatory bowel disease. One entry per CDR3 protein, without DNA, is what TCRdb gives after re-calling the 5' RACE reads. With about 450,000 distinct CDR3 sequences in the sample, the ten largest clones hold about 2.4%. The sequenced sample consisted of blood. All receptors derive from a human donor with ulcerative colitis or Crohn's disease, or a healthy co-twin of an affected twin (not recorded which).

This rearrangement joins TRBV19 to TRBJ2-3; without DNA, the TCRdb call of TRBD1 cannot be checked. The CDR3 totals 15 residues. Germline V gives CDR1 LNHDA, CDR2 SQIVND (reference sequence). CDR3 sequence reads: CASSIDRGSPDTQYF.

The genes are TRBV6-1 and TRBJ1-2; TCRdb gives TRBD1 as the D gene, but with no DNA this cannot be confirmed. The CDR3 length is 15 residues. Germline loops: CDR1 MNHNS, CDR2 SASEGT. The CDR3 reads CASSETGDFLHGYTF.

V usage is TRBV5-5 and J usage is TRBJ1-5; checking the TCRdb D call of TRBD1 is not possible without DNA. Germline V gene lookup returns CDR1 SGHKS and CDR2 YYEKEE (reference sequence). This CDR3 comprises 13 residues. The CDR3: CASTGSPNQPQHF.

V usage is TRBV25-1 and J usage is TRBJ2-5. This CDR3 has 13 amino acids. From germline, CDR1 is MGHDK and CDR2 SYGVNS. This chain's CDR3 is CASSGRIAETQYF.

This chain joins TRBV12-3 or TRBV12-4 and TRBJ2-1; as DNA is missing, the TRBD2 call by TCRdb cannot be tested. This CDR3 is built from 16 residues. The CDR3 sequence: CASSPGLAGGINEQFF.

The chain carries TRBV25-1 and TRBJ2-3. CDR1 is MGHDK, CDR2 SYGVNS, per germline. The CDR3 loop spans 12 amino acids. CDR3 loop: CASSDSLDTQYF.

The chain has TRBV6-5 and TRBJ2-3; TCRdb's D gene call, TRBD1, goes unchecked for lack of DNA. The CDR3 spans 12 residues. From germline, CDR1 is MNHEY and CDR2 SVGAGI. This chain's CDR3 is CASSYIRGTQYF.

V is TRBV29-1 and J is TRBJ2-7; TCRdb calls TRBD2, which cannot be checked without DNA. The CDR3 covers 14 residues. Germline values: CDR1 SQVTM, CDR2 ANQGSEA. CDR3 amino acids: CSVESGLAGDEQYF.

The chain recombines TRBV5-5 with TRBJ2-7; TCRdb selects TRBD1, and the lack of DNA leaves this call unchecked. Germline loops: CDR1 SGHKS, CDR2 YYEKEE (reference sequence). The CDR3 runs to 15 residues. The CDR3: CASSGETGDIGEQYF.

The chain uses TRBV5-6 and TRBJ2-6; as DNA is missing, the TRBD1 call by TCRdb cannot be tested. The CDR3 is made up of 18 amino acids. In germline, CDR1 is SGHDT, CDR2 YYEEEE. The CDR3 sequence is CASSLLPGQTTGANVLTF.

This chain uses TRBV5-6 with TRBJ2-2; TCRdb selects TRBD1, and the lack of DNA leaves this call unchecked. CDR1 is SGHDT and CDR2 is YYEEEE in the germline V gene. The CDR3 contains 17 residues. Here the CDR3 reads CASSPRTGGDSTGELFF.

V gene TRBV20-1 combines with J gene TRBJ2-7; the D call from TCRdb, TRBD1, cannot be confirmed without DNA. The CDR3 totals 14 residues. Per germline, CDR1 DFQATT and CDR2 SNEGSKA (reference sequence). The CDR3 loop reads CSADPVTQVYEQYF.

This rearrangement joins TRBV4-2 to TRBJ2-3; the D gene TCRdb calls, TRBD2, cannot be checked with no DNA. The CDR3 loop spans 16 amino acids. Germline V gene sequence: CDR1 LGHNA, CDR2 YNFKEQ. CDR3 amino acids: CASSPGLAGALGTQYF.

The chain recombines TRBV20-1 with TRBJ2-3; absent DNA, TCRdb's TRBD2 call cannot be checked. Germline loops: CDR1 DFQATT, CDR2 SNEGSKA (reference sequence). The CDR3 extends over 15 amino acids. The CDR3 spells CSAPFRGGATDTQYF.

The chain uses TRBV4-2 and TRBJ2-3; without DNA, the TCRdb call of TRBD1 cannot be checked. Germline CDR1 and CDR2: LGHNA and YNFKEQ. This CDR3 comprises 17 residues. The CDR3 spells CASSQGGGGGSTDTQYF.

V is TRBV7-9 and J is TRBJ2-5; TCRdb gives TRBD2 as the D gene, but with no DNA this cannot be confirmed. The CDR3 consists of 17 residues. CDR1 and CDR2 (germline): SEHNR, FQNEAQ (reference sequence). This chain's CDR3 is CASSPPESSGGEETQYF.